This TCR beta chain is drawn from a study of T cell responses to AZD1222 COVID-19 vaccine (dated by TCRdb to the early 2020s). Concerning the study at large: Because spike-specific TCR depth and breadth did not differ between the two schedules, AZD1222 recipients who got a second dose at roughly 4 weeks were pooled with those who got a second dose at roughly 12 weeks. TCR sequencing covered some 240 trial participants: 207 given two doses of AZD1222 and 26 given two doses of MenACWY control vaccine. Trial participants were enrolled by age into 18-55, 56-69 and 70-plus year subgroups, with about 150, 28 and 57 TCR-sequenced participants respectively. Summary of the overall study and its limitations: No day 14 peak-response samples were available, so repertoires were characterized only after the peak T cell response. Vaccine-associated CD4 TCRs spanned the whole spike protein, with dominant responses in regions 160-218 and 743-854. After two AZD1222 doses, spike-specific TCR breadth and depth were significantly higher than at day 0 and than in MenACWY recipients. In the small 56-69-year group, the increase in depth fell short of significance, most likely because of low power. Epitopes outside the regions mutated in the B.1.351 and B.1.1.7 variants were reportedly recognized by nearly half of the unique spike-specific TCRs. Most participants were white British and females outnumbered males, and the authors suggested that clonal diversity may have been underestimated. Only a handful of AZD1222 recipients were SARS-CoV-2 seropositive at baseline, limiting conclusions about previously exposed vaccinees.

The CDR3 regions of human TCRbeta chains were analyzed by immunosequencing. Per the source publication's procedure: Repertoire TCRs were matched against a reference library of SARS-CoV-2-specific TCRs generated with the MIRA antigen-specificity platform. Breadth meant the fraction of unique TCRs that were SARS-CoV-2-associated, whereas depth meant the fraction of total T cells that were SARS-CoV-2-associated. Using the MIRA data, each spike-specific TCR was mapped to the spike region that the TCR reacts to and placed in a CD4 or CD8 class. Log10-transformed breadth and depth values were compared by one-way ANOVA with Sidak's multiple comparisons tests. This immuneACCESS table, as held by TCRdb, lists in-frame sequences with V and J called but not all clones. Of the missing ones, under half trace to an unresolved V gene in checked studies; the others have no known cause. Clonal size and the V and J genes are those of that table, whereas D and trimming came from the DNA. The sample data list 100,000 or so clones, and less than 95% of these were observed just once. Jointly, the top ten make up approximately 1.2% of the sample.

Concerning this clone itself: Its antigen has not been determined. Base qualities are missing; no much larger clone stands one base away.

V loses 4 bases at its end and J loses 3 bases; junction bases beyond the gene matches: 5. CDR1 and CDR2 were assigned from the germline V gene (reference sequence) as LNHDA and SQIVND. Including cysteine and phenylalanine, the CDR3 has 14 amino acids. Kept here is only the CDR3 DNA, which spans 42 bases and is read in frame from base 1. The label giving this sample's time point can be read as: baseline before first vaccination. Vaccinee samples came from UK trials COV001 and COV002, including a single-blind randomized controlled phase 2/3 trial of AZD1222 (ChAdOx1 nCoV-19) in healthy adults. For TCRbeta chain sequencing, PBMC samples were collected from trial participants at day 0 and at day 28 after the second dose.

This receptor chain uses TRBV19 and TRBJ1-2, with 7 bases matching TRBD1. Source: peripheral blood, taken on day 0 of AZD1222 vaccination. The clonotype comes from an adult in good health. For the CDR3, the sequence is CASSTSGQDYGYTF. Read as DNA, the sequence is TGTGCCAGTAGTACCTCTGGACAGGACTATGGCTACACCTTC.